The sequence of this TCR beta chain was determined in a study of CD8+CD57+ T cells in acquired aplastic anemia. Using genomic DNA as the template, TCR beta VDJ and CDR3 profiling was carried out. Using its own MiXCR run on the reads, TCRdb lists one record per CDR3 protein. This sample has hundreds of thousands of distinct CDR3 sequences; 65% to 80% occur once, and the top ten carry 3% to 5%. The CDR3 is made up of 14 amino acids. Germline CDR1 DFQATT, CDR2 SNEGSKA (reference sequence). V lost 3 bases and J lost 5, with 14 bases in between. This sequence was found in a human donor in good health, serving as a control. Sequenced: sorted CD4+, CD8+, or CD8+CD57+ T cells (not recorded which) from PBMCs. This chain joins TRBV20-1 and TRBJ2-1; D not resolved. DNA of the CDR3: TGCAGTGCTAGGGACCGGACCGTAAACAATGAGCAGTTCTTC. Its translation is CSARDRTVNNEQFF.